This TCR beta chain was identified during a study of cytomegalovirus exposure and HLA in healthy donors (dated by TCRdb to the late 2010s). Study-wide context: An earlier analysis of 550 to 700 of the donors reported 250 to 350 Gb of sequence data and 117 million unique TCR beta sequences from approximately 180 million T cells. Rather than drawing on any new phenotypic data, the later analysis identified candidate immune exposures from TCR beta sequences and the way those sequences occurred across donors. HLA typing included class I and class II loci at four-digit resolution. Typing coverage differed by locus: A, B, C, DRB1 and DQB1 were typed in about 629-640 donors, DQA1 in roughly 510, DPA1 in around 580, and DPB1 in 450 to 490. The study aimed to test whether signatures of past pathogen exposure could be identified by cataloging public T cell receptors. An earlier analysis of fewer than 700 of the donors applied high-throughput TCR beta sequencing to assess whether each TCR beta V gene segment acted as functional or pseudogenic. Among the roughly 380 genotyped donors, approximately 77% belonged to the genetic ancestry cluster associated with self-reported Caucasian donors. A later genetic analysis used genome-wide SNP genotypes for about 65% of the 666 donors, treating that subset as a discovery cohort. All discovery cohort repertoires had been generated using a single sequencing platform. A separate validation cohort of roughly 120 different subjects was used in addition to the roughly 720-subject first cohort. Across roughly 420 genotyped donors of the cohort, an average of approximately 200,000 unique TCR beta nucleotide sequences per donor were sequenced, and around 20% of those sequences were non-productive. Several DR-DQ haplotypes were handled as single units for association and clustering because linkage in the cohort was strong. About 300 gigabases of sequencing data and approximately 91 million unique TCR sequences made up an early release that covered about 640 HLA-typed donors. To study patterns of TCR occurrence, a later analysis re-analyzed previously published TCR beta repertoires from 600 to 750 donors and added high-resolution HLA genotyping. To predict cytomegalovirus infection status, the study combined high-throughput TCR immunosequencing, statistical association of individual TCRs with disease status, and machine learning. Donor age, sex, ethnicity and CMV serostatus were collected together with the repertoire data. The study profiled the T cell repertoires of approximately 700 subjects by immunosequencing and related them to cytomegalovirus serostatus.

The cohort was made up of 666 healthy bone marrow donors. At the time of sampling, every cohort member was nominally healthy, though immune exposures that went unrecorded were likely present. The donor was CMV seronegative and belonged to the group of several hundred seronegative cohort members. A peripheral blood sample was collected from each donor, and TCR beta sequencing was performed on peripheral blood mononuclear cells. The Qiagen DNeasy Blood Extraction Kit was used to extract genomic DNA from the blood cell samples. With respect to this clone: Its antigen is unknown. Qualities for individual bases were not recorded, and no much larger clone is one base off.

Broader findings and caveats from the paper: Broadly in line with IMGT annotations, most TCR beta V segments showed up in productive rearrangements about 87% or about 30% of the time in an earlier analysis of several hundred of the donors. When HLA alleles, especially DR and DQ, strongly co-occurred, TCR associations were difficult to assign to individual alleles. A later genetic analysis reported fewer N-insertions in productive TCRs among donors in an Asian-associated ancestry cluster than the roughly 720-donor mean. In vitro tests confirmed that a few of the cytomegalovirus-associated TCR beta chains recognize cytomegalovirus antigens. According to a later analysis, TCR association rates differed among HLA loci, with DRB1 alleles showing the most associated TCRs and HLA-C alleles showing the fewest. The sequencing pipeline was judged likely to have produced a cluster of highly shared sequence variants as a technical artifact. A later analysis found that most CMV-associated TCR beta chains appeared HLA-restricted, with HLA associations seemingly driven largely by CMV exposure. The presence/absence analyses assumed that sequencing depth was roughly uniform across donors, and that assumption may not be true. In the study, around 150 TCR beta chains were listed as associated with cytomegalovirus. A further reported finding was that TCR beta sequences accurately predicted the HLA-A and HLA-B alleles for most subjects in the first cohort. Correlated functional status among segregating V segments might be attributable to linkage disequilibrium, but an unknown experimental factor could not be ruled out. Some IMGT-functional V segments, including TRBV6-2 and TRBV6-3, could not be distinguished by the 87-base-pair reads and were therefore excluded. V-gene and J-gene trimming of TCR beta chains was associated with a missense DCLRE1C variant in a later genetic analysis, and the association was replicated in an independent cohort. Because counts were too low, some 17 rarely observed V segments, including chromosome 9 orphons, were left out of the earlier analysis of 587 of the donors. The classifier was reported to diagnose cytomegalovirus status with high specificity and sensitivity in both the original cohort and the validation cohort. Because HLA typing was missing for some donors at each locus, association tests included only the typed subset. Immune exposure information for the cohort was limited to CMV serostatus. It was suggested by the authors that the approach could potentially be generalized to other disease states and immunological phenotypes. A later analysis associated approximately 17,000 TCR beta sequences with specific HLA alleles at a false discovery rate of 0.05. Most TCR sequences were observed very rarely across donors, whereas some public TCRs were present in many individuals. In a later analysis, several top co-occurrence clusters were reported to appear linked to parvovirus B19, influenza, CMV and Epstein-Barr virus. In this cohort, only TCR beta chains were sequenced, and detectable features were limited by the absence of alpha or paired-chain data. Compared with equally common non-associated chains, HLA-associated TCR beta chains in a later analysis were more clonally expanded and had lower generation probabilities.

Preparation of the library involved the immunoSEQ multiplex PCR assay. For the multiplex PCR, a mixture combining 60 forward primers for TCR Vbeta segments and 13 reverse primers for TCR Jbeta segments was used. A multiplex PCR assay on genomic DNA amplified the CDR3 region of rearranged TCR beta genes. The Illumina HiSeq System was used to sequence the amplified TCR beta libraries as 87-base-pair reads. The original pipeline was this. A later analysis tallied around 87 million unique TCR beta chains across the 666 repertoires, and approximately 12 million of those chains were shared by two or more donors. Raw reads were error-corrected and collapsed into unique sequences by a nearest-neighbor algorithm in which closely related sequences were merged to remove PCR and sequencing errors. To assign V, D and J gene segments, CDR3 sequences were aligned to IMGT reference sequences. Each retained sequence needed at least a six-nucleotide match to both a V gene segment and a J gene segment. A rearrangement was called productive if the CDR3 had no stop codons and remained in frame with V and J, and every other rearrangement was called non-productive. Following IMGT convention, CDR3 was defined as the stretch from the second conserved V-encoded cysteine up to the conserved J-encoded phenylalanine. In an earlier analysis of 550 to 650 of the donors, sequences lacking an unambiguous match to a single V gene segment were excluded. In an earlier analysis of a few hundred of the donors, V segments were called functional above 56.7% productive rearrangements and were called segregating when the between-donor standard deviation exceeded 5%. A statistical classification framework was built for diagnosing cytomegalovirus status from the catalog of TCR beta chain sequences. In a later analysis, V and J genes were assigned by comparing TCR nucleotide sequences against IMGT/GENE-DB human TR gene sequences. In a later analysis, CDR3 sequences and most-parsimonious VDJ recombination scenarios were assigned using the TCRdist pipeline. In a later analysis, each TCR beta chain was defined by its CDR3 amino acid sequence together with its V-gene family, and reads lacking a unique V-gene family were excluded. To address suspected cross-contamination and a sequencing artifact, a later analysis removed some 620 highly shared, low-generation-probability nucleotide sequences. In a later analysis, a clonal expansion index for each public chain was calculated from normalized within-repertoire ranks of inferred template counts. In a later analysis, generation probabilities were computed using a VDJ recombination model fitted to out-of-frame rearrangements, and the results were checked against IGoR. In a later analysis, TCR-TCR, TCR-HLA and TCR-CMV co-occurrence was scored with hypergeometric tests, and a repertoire-size bias correction was applied to TCR pairs. False discovery rates were estimated in a later analysis by permuting HLA or CMV assignments 20 times. In a later analysis, co-occurring TCRs were grouped using DBSCAN, and TCRdist sequence similarity was added for clustering within HLA-allele-positive subsets. For co-occurrence clustering, repertoires with fewer than 30,000 or more than 120,000 public chains were excluded, along with a handful of repertoires with anomalous nucleotide sharing. TCRdb carries this immuneACCESS record with in-frame sequences only. Its versions omit some clonotypes, under half of them owing to an unresolved V gene in the studies checked, with the rest unexplained. V, J and clone size are taken as reported in that table, and D and trimming were inferred from the DNA itself. Counted in this sample were hundreds of thousands of clones; about 80% of them appeared once. About 0.6% of the sample comes from the top ten.

Cut back by 4 bases and 8 bases, the V and J ends lie 17 bases apart. From cysteine to phenylalanine, the CDR3 is 14 amino acids long. Only the CDR3 part of the read is kept: 42 bases, read in frame from the first base. The germline V gene supplies CDR1 MNHEY and CDR2 SVGAGI. The chain couples TRBV6-5 to TRBJ1-2, with no confident D gene call. Sequenced input: PBMCs. The receptor's source is a woman aged 40 to 55 in good health and CMV-seronegative. The CDR3: CASSSGVGSAGYTF. The DNA sequence is given as TGTGCCAGCAGTTCCGGTGTCGGTTCCGCGGGCTACACCTTC.